This TCR beta chain was found in a study of blood T cell repertoires in COVID-19 (TCRdb year 2020). About the investigation overall: Collaborator samples came from the United States, Italy and Spain and covered acute and convalescent phases of COVID-19. The material from the prospective study consisted of cDNA or gDNA derived from T cells, B-cell-depleted T cells, or PBMCs. The sample metadata nearly always contained a de-identified subject ID, COVID-19 status, age in years and sex. The samples were drawn from two sources: the first 160 participants of the ongoing ImmuneRACE study, and fewer than 1,500 subjects contributed by 6 global collaborators. Where available, HLA class I and class II types were obtained from metadata supplied by the sample provider rather than from assay-based typing. The repertoires were released in a freely available public database meant as a resource for research on the immune response to SARS-CoV-2. Deeply sampled blood TCRbeta repertoires from subjects exposed to, actively infected with, or recovered from COVID-19 were included in the dataset.

Study-wide conclusions, independent of this receptor: The amount of clinical and demographic metadata varied by source and participant and was provided uncurated.

TCRbeta CDR3 regions were amplified from genomic DNA using the immunoSEQ Assay, a bias-controlled multiplex PCR. The study's processing was this. Within the assay, amplification of reference gene primers was used to estimate how many nucleated cells each sample contained. To quantify the absolute abundance of each unique TCRbeta CDR3 rearrangement, sequence reads were collapsed and filtered. Productive Simpson clonality was computed per sample as the square root of Simpson's diversity index over productive rearrangements. TCRdb took this table from immuneACCESS and kept in-frame rearrangements with V and J called. Such tables lack part of the clones; where checked against another copy, unresolved V genes explain under half of the gap, and the rest is unexplained. The V and J calls and the clone size are those of that table, but D and trimming were determined from the DNA. For this sample there are 150,000 or so clones; approximately 88% appear just once. Approximately 10% of the sample lies in the top ten.

With regard to this clone: Its target antigen remains unknown. No much larger clonotype is one base removed from it; base qualities were not supplied.

V is pruned by 2 bases and J by 3 bases, leaving 4 bases of the junction without a gene match. The CDR3 runs 15 amino acids, cysteine and phenylalanine included. Only CDR3 DNA remains: 45 bases, in frame from the first base. The CDR1 and CDR2 encoded by the germline V gene are MGHRA and YSYEKL. Each collaborating institution followed its own protocols to collect whole blood in K2EDTA tubes. For TCRbeta analysis, collaborators shipped samples in one of three forms: frozen whole blood, isolated PBMCs, or DNA extracted from either of those sample types. Sequencing was done on a sample of peripheral blood. In this chain, TRBV4-1 is recombined with TRBJ1-2; 9 bases in between match TRBD1. The sequence was collected from a man aged 50 to 60 with acute or convalescent COVID-19. The sequenced DNA is TGCGCCAGCAGCCAATCGACAGGGGGTCACTATGGCTACACCTTC. Translated, it reads CASSQSTGGHYGYTF.